What follows describes a single T cell receptor (beta chain). TCRdb reworked the 5' RACE reads into one entry per CDR3 protein, no DNA. In total, the table holds 350,000 to 400,000 distinct CDR3 sequences. This record comes from a study of T cells expressing NK-cell markers. About the study: Researchers got TCR beta repertoires out of sorted CD3+CD56+NKG2C+, CD3+CD56+NKG2C- and CD3+CD56-NKG2C+ T cells.

Germline V lookup: CDR1 SGHDN, CDR2 FVKESK. This CDR3 is 15 amino acids long. The chain links TRBV14 to TRBJ1-1. Sequencing was done on a sample of blood T cells: a sorted CD56 or NKG2C T cell subset, CD4+ or CD8+ T cells, or bulk PBMC T cells (not recorded which). The receptor comes from a woman aged 50 to 65 in good health. The CDR3 protein is CASSQLTSGSTEAFF.